This T cell receptor (beta chain) was found in a study of Graves' ophthalmopathy and Graves' hyperthyroidism. On the study more broadly: Samples of peripheral blood were obtained at initial diagnosis, prior to treatment of any kind.

Points from the study as a whole: Blood also carried most expanded thyroid clonotypes exceeding 0.001 frequency.

This clonotype was seen a handful of times. Its antigen is undetermined. RNA served as the template for amplifying TCR beta CDR3 regions. After a first-round RT-PCR with HTBI primers, a second-round multiplex PCR was run. TCRdb ran MiXCR on the multiplex PCR reads and lists one entry per CDR3 protein. The repertoire holds some 750,000 distinct CDR3 sequences, with 40% as singletons. Specimen: peripheral blood. The source is an adult man with Graves' ophthalmopathy.

This CDR3 reads CASSPPGVDYGYTF. The CDR3 DNA reads as TGTGCCAGCAGCCCTCCGGGGGTCGACTATGGCTACACCTTC. The chain employs TRBV9 and TRBJ1-2; tentatively, D is TRBD1 (5 bases). The V end lost 4 bases, the J end lost 3 bases, and 13 bases lay between the germline ends. The germline CDR1 and CDR2 sequences are SGDLS and YYNGEE. The CDR3 totals 14 residues. Looking up the rest from reference TRBV9 and TRBJ1-2 gives the full variable domain: DSGVTQTPKHLITATGQRVTLRCSPRSGDLSVYWYQQSLDQGLQFLIQYYNGEERAKGNILERFSAQQFPDLHSELNLSSLELGDSALYFCASSPPGVDYGYTFGSGTRLTVV.